This T cell receptor beta chain comes out of a study of cytomegalovirus exposure and HLA in healthy donors. General study points: Rare TCR sequences dominated, though some public TCRs recurred in many donors. Being productive about 87% or about 30% of the time was typical of most TCR beta V segments in an earlier analysis.

The PCR was carried out with 60 Vbeta primers and 13 Jbeta primers. Only in-frame clones appear in the TCRdb table, and some are missing; sequencing was by immunoSEQ multiplex PCR. Of over 100,000 clones listed, approximately 80% are singletons. The CDR3 covers 16 residues. CDR1 is MGHDK, CDR2 SYGVNS, per germline. The V and J ends lost 6 bases and 6 bases, in that order; junction bases with no gene match: 11. As to this clone: The antigen is unknown.

V usage is TRBV25-1 and J usage is TRBJ2-1; 10 bases fit TRBD2. This receptor was identified in a young woman in good health and CMV-seropositive. The sample taken for sequencing was PBMCs. CDR3: CASRHLAGAGGNEQFF. DNA of the CDR3: TGTGCCAGCAGACATCTAGCGGGAGCCGGAGGCAATGAGCAGTTCTTC.